This T cell receptor beta chain was identified in a study of blood T cell repertoires in COVID-19. The CDR3 sequence is 13 residues long. CDR1 and CDR2 (germline): SGHRS, YFSETQ. Trimming removed 6 bases at V and 3 bases at J, with 13 bases between. Sequenced by immunoSEQ multiplex PCR; TCRdb stores in-frame clones only, minus some. The table includes roughly 70,000 clones, 87% detected once. The sequencing input was peripheral blood. The clonotype comes from a woman older than 75 with acute or convalescent COVID-19. The rearrangement uses TRBV5-1 and TRBJ2-7, with a tentative D call TRBD1 (6 bases). CDR3 sequence (DNA): TGCGCCAGCAAATACGGACAGAACTACGAGCAGTACTTC. As protein: CASKYGQNYEQYF.